This TCR beta chain was sequenced for a study of blood T cell repertoires in COVID-19. Across the study: Both acute and convalescent COVID-19 samples were obtained from the United States, Italy and Spain. Sources were T cells, B-cell-depleted T cells, or PBMCs; the material itself was cDNA or gDNA.

Per the study methods: Estimation of nucleated cell counts was performed using reference gene primer amplification. Generated by immunoSEQ multiplex PCR, the TCRdb table keeps only in-frame clones and is missing some. V and J calls and clone size are those listed in that table; D and trimming were worked out from the DNA. The sample records 60,000 to 85,000 clones, nearly 90% being singletons. The CDR3 runs 14 residues. The V end was cut by 1 base, the J end by 2 bases, with 8 bases between. Germline V gene lookup returns CDR1 KGHSH and CDR2 LQKENI. This chain connects TRBV18 to TRBJ1-1; D is unresolved. Sequencing was done on a sample of peripheral blood. This TCR derives from a woman in her 50s with active COVID-19. The CDR3 is CASSPQNSNTEAFF. The CDR3 region has the DNA TGTGCCAGCTCACCACAAAATAGCAACACTGAAGCTTTCTTT.